The 20 T cell receptor beta chains listed next were all sequenced from one sample in a study of blood T cell repertoires in COVID-19. Clones were read by immunoSEQ multiplex PCR, and TCRdb kept only the in-frame ones, dropping some. The profile shows 200,000 to 250,000 clones, 88% of them singletons. The sequenced sample consisted of PBMCs or T cells enriched from blood (not recorded which). These receptors were taken from a woman in her 30s who had recovered from COVID-19.

V and J are TRBV3-1 (or the pseudogene TRBV3-2) and TRBJ1-4, with TRBD1 matching over 10 bases. V shed 4 bases and J 8 bases; nucleotides not matched to a gene: 7. CDR3 length equals 15 residues. Germline CDR1 is LGHDT and CDR2 is YNNKEL (reference sequence). The CDR3 here is CASSRWTGGDEKLFF. CDR3 DNA: TGTGCCAGCAGCCGATGGACAGGGGGTGACGAAAAACTGTTTTTT.

Only one count was recorded for this clone. The CDR3 sequence is CASSLGTGGYQPQHF. CDR3 sequence (DNA): TGTGCCAGCAGCTTGGGGACAGGGGGCTATCAGCCCCAGCATTTT. The rearrangement joins TRBV5-6 to TRBJ1-5, with TRBD1 matching 11 bases. J was trimmed by 5 bases and V by 0 bases; bases with no gene match: 1. This CDR3 has 15 amino acids. CDR1 is SGHDT and CDR2 is YYEEEE in the germline V gene. The full variable domain, rest sourced from reference TRBV5-6 and TRBJ1-5, is DAGVTQSPTHLIKTRGQQVTLRCSPKSGHDTVSWYQQALGQGPQFIFQYYEEEERQRGNFPDRFSGHQFPNYSSELNVNALLLGDSALYLCASSLGTGGYQPQHFGDGTRLSIL.

This clone was seen a single time. V usage is TRBV4-1 and J usage is TRBJ2-5, with TRBD2 matching 7 bases. Germline V CDR1 and CDR2: MGHRA, YSYEKL. Trimming took 3 bases from V and 4 from J; bases not matched to a gene: 11. The CDR3 is made up of 16 amino acids. The CDR3 DNA reads as TGCGCCAGCAGCCATGCCCCCGGGACTAAGCGAGAGACCCAGTACTTC. It translates to CASSHAPGTKRETQYF.

The CDR3 nucleotides read TGCGCCAGTACCCCCGGGACAGACAACACTGAAGCTTTCTTT. Its translation is CASTPGTDNTEAFF. The rearrangement links TRBV5-1 to TRBJ1-1, with 7 positions matching TRBD1. Germline values: CDR1 SGHRS, CDR2 YFSETQ. CDR3 size: 14 residues. After removal of 8 bases from V and 2 bases from J, the junction contained 9 bases not matched to a gene. The complete variable domain, with remaining parts taken from reference TRBV5-1 and TRBJ1-1, reads KAGVTQTPRYLIKTRGQQVTLSCSPISGHRSVSWYQQTPGQGLQFLFEYFSETQRNKGNFPGRFSGRQFSNSRSEMNVSTLELGDSALYLCASTPGTDNTEAFFGQGTRLTVV.

This chain joins TRBV4-3 and TRBJ2-2; 8 bases match TRBD1. The CDR3 sequence is 18 residues long. Trimming took 0 bases from V and 0 from J; bases not matched to a gene: 6. CDR1 and CDR2 from the germline V gene are LGHNA and YSLEER. The CDR3 loop is CASSQEPRGPTNTGELFF. The CDR3 coding sequence is TGCGCCAGCAGCCAAGAACCCAGGGGGCCCACGAACACCGGGGAGCTGTTTTTT.

This clone was seen only a few times. This chain links TRBV4-3 with TRBJ1-2; 7 bases map to TRBD1. Germline V gene lookup returns CDR1 LGHNA and CDR2 YSLEER. This CDR3 has 13 residues. V trimming: 3 bases; J trimming: 5 bases; junction bases outside the gene matches: 3. CDR3 sequence (DNA): TGCGCCAGCAGCCAGGCAGGGGGATATGGCTACACCTTC. Translating it yields CASSQAGGYGYTF.

The chain employs TRBV11-3 and TRBJ1-1; 7 bases map to TRBD1. Trimming removed 6 bases from V and 6 bases from J; junction bases left unmatched: 7. The germline gives CDR1 SGHNT, CDR2 YENEEA. The CDR3 totals 13 residues. The CDR3 DNA reads TGTGCCAGCAGTAACAGGGGTCGCGCTGAAGCTTTCTTT. This translates into CASSNRGRAEAFF.

The J gene is TRBJ2-5, the V gene TRBV9; 9 nucleotides match TRBD1. There are 12 residues in the CDR3. The V and J ends lost 0 bases and 13 bases, in that order; junction bases with no gene match: 4. Germline V gene lookup returns CDR1 SGDLS and CDR2 YYNGEE. The CDR3 nucleotides read TGTGCCAGCAGCGTAGGGGACAGGGAGCCGTACTTC. Protein: CASSVGDREPYF.

V and J are TRBV27 and TRBJ2-3; D is unclear. This CDR3 has 16 amino acids. Germline assignment: CDR1 MNHEY and CDR2 SMNVEV (reference sequence). Trimming removed 8 bases from V and 2 bases from J, with 20 bases in between. Written as DNA, the CDR3 is TGTGCCAGCCCTCCCAACCAAGCCTCCCCCACAGATACGCAGTATTTT. It translates to CASPPNQASPTDTQYF.

This rearrangement joins TRBV4-1 to TRBJ1-3; D remains unclear. The CDR3 is made up of 16 amino acids. Trimming removed 0 bases at V and 1 base at J, with 10 bases between. Germline lookup yields CDR1 MGHRA and CDR2 YSYEKL. CDR3 amino acids: CASSQDVTRSGNTIYF. The DNA for the CDR3 is TGCGCCAGCAGCCAAGATGTCACGAGGTCTGGAAACACCATATATTTT.

The CDR3 spells CASSAFVRTREDYGYTF. CDR3 DNA: TGTGCCAGCTCAGCTTTTGTCCGGACAAGGGAGGACTATGGCTACACCTTC. V usage is TRBV18 and J usage is TRBJ1-2; TRBD1 is a possible D gene (5 bases). V lost 5 bases and J 3 bases, leaving 22 bases between the germline ends. Germline CDR1 reads KGHSH; CDR2 reads LQKENI. There are 17 residues in the CDR3.

This clone was seen a single time. The gene calls are TRBV7-9 and TRBJ2-5, with a tentative D call TRBD2 (6 bases). The CDR3 runs to 16 residues. Germline-derived CDR1 and CDR2 are SEHNR and FQNEAQ (reference sequence). The V and J ends lost 1 base and 0 bases respectively, with 12 bases between them. CDR3 nucleotides: TGTGCCAGCAGCTTAGTAGCGGACCCGTACCAAGAGACCCAGTACTTC. Translating gives CASSLVADPYQETQYF.

J is TRBJ1-4 and V is TRBV9, with 8 positions matching TRBD1. The V gene's germline CDR1 is SGDLS and CDR2 YYNGEE. The trim removed 4 bases at V and 8 bases at J, leaving 10 bases unmatched. CDR3 length: 15 amino acids. CDR3 loop: CASSPTGVSEEKLFF. DNA of the CDR3: TGTGCCAGCAGCCCGACAGGGGTTTCGGAGGAAAAACTGTTTTTT. The full variable domain, with the rest looked up from reference TRBV9 and TRBJ1-4, is DSGVTQTPKHLITATGQRVTLRCSPRSGDLSVYWYQQSLDQGLQFLIQYYNGEERAKGNILERFSAQQFPDLHSELNLSSLELGDSALYFCASSPTGVSEEKLFFGSGTQLSVL.

The chain links TRBV6-5 to TRBJ2-7; weak D call: TRBD1 (5 bases). This CDR3 comprises 15 residues. With 3 bases removed from V and 3 bases from J, the gap between germline ends came to 15 bases. Germline V CDR1 and CDR2: MNHEY, SVGAGI. This chain's CDR3 is CASSYATDTFYEQYF. The CDR3, as DNA: TGTGCCAGCAGTTATGCCACGGACACGTTCTACGAGCAGTACTTC.

CDR3 amino acids: CASRLAGANEQYF. CDR3 in DNA: TGTGCCAGCAGACTAGCGGGGGCCAACGAGCAGTACTTC. The rearrangement links TRBV13 to TRBJ2-7; 11 nucleotides match TRBD2. Unmatched junction bases numbered 3, after V lost 6 bases and J lost 5 bases. In germline, CDR1 is PRHDT, CDR2 FYEKMQ (reference sequence). CDR3 length: 13 residues.

J is TRBJ1-1 and V is TRBV10-3, with D perhaps TRBD1 (5 bases). There are 13 residues in the CDR3. Germline V CDR1 and CDR2: ENHRY, SYGVKD. Trimming stripped 6 bases from V and 1 base from J, with 9 bases between. The CDR3, as DNA: TGTGCCATCAGGGGGACTGAGAACACTGAAGCTTTCTTT. Amino acid sequence: CAIRGTENTEAFF.

CDR3 nucleotide sequence: TGCGCCAGCAGCCCAATTGTTAGCGGGGTTCCCGAGCAGTACTTC. It yields the protein CASSPIVSGVPEQYF. The V gene is TRBV4-1, the J gene TRBJ2-7; TRBD2 matches at 8 bases. CDR1 is MGHRA, CDR2 YSYEKL, per germline. The CDR3 covers 15 residues. The junction had 11 bases not matched to a gene; V was cut back by 4 bases and J by 6 bases.

On this clone: At one end the junction does not follow the germline gene, possibly because of a read error. The chain joins TRBV10-3 to TRBJ2-1, with TRBD1 as a possible D gene (6 bases). The CDR3 runs 16 residues. Germline CDR1 and CDR2: ENHRY and SYGVKD. For the CDR3, the DNA is TGTGCCATCAGTGAGAGAGGACAGCCCCACTACGATGAGCAGTTCTTC. It yields the protein CAISERGQPHYDEQFF.

The chain joins TRBV5-4 to TRBJ2-1; D is possibly TRBD1 (6 bases). V was shortened by 0 bases and J by 0 bases, with 10 bases between the two germline ends. Looked up from germline, CDR1 is SGHNT and CDR2 is YYREEE (reference sequence). The CDR3 is 16 amino acids. The CDR3 coding sequence is TGTGCCAGCAGCTTGGGGGGGCCCAGCTCCTACAATGAGCAGTTCTTC. This gives the protein CASSLGGPSSYNEQFF.

This clone has more than one count but fewer than ten. This chain connects TRBV5-1 to TRBJ1-1, with D hard to call. V was shortened by 0 bases and J by 10 bases, with 13 bases between the two germline ends. The CDR3 has 13 amino acids. CDR1 is SGHRS, CDR2 YFSETQ, per germline. CDR3 nucleotides: TGCGCCAGCAGCTTGGGAGAGGGATTTGGAGCTTTCTTT. Protein sequence: CASSLGEGFGAFF.